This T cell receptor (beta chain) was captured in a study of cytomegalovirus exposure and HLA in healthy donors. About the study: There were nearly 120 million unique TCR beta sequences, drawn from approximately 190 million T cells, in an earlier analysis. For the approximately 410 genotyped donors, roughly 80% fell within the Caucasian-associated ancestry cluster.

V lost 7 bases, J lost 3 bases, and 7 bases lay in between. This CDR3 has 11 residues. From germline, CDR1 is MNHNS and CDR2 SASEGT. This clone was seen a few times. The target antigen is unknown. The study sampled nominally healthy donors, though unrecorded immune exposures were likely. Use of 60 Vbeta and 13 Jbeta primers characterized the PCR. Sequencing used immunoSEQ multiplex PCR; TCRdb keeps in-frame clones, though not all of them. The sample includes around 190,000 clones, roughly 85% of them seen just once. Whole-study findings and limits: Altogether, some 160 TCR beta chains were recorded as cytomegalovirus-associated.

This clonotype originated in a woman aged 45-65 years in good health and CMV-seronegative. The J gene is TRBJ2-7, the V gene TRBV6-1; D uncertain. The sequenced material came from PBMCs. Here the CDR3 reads CASNLIYEQYF. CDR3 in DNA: TGTGCCAGCAACCTAATCTACGAGCAGTACTTC.